The 13 T cell receptor beta chains in this list originate from one sample, sequenced in a study of T-cell reconstitution after alpha-beta-depleted transplantation in children. Preparing the TCRbeta library involved the use of unique molecular identifiers. TCRdb processed the PCR reads anew with MiXCR; each CDR3 protein has one entry. The sample lists approximately 27,000 distinct CDR3 sequences, roughly a sixth seen once, with around 33% in the top ten. The material was PBMCs, mostly from graft donor cells, obtained 60 days after TCRalphabeta/CD19-depleted stem cell transplant. The receptor source for this set is a male patient between 2 and 9 years old who had a stem cell transplant for acute lymphoblastic leukemia, so the T cells may come from the graft donor.

The chain links TRBV7-9 to TRBJ2-5; 7 bases agree with TRBD1. V gave up 4 bases and J gave up 6 bases; unmatched junction bases: 5. Germline V gene lookup returns CDR1 SEHNR and CDR2 FQNEAQ (reference sequence). The CDR3 length is 13 residues. CDR3 bases: TGTGCCAGCAGCTCCAGGGGGAAAAAGACCCAGTACTTC. It is translated as CASSSRGKKTQYF. Filled out from reference TRBV7-9 and TRBJ2-5, the complete variable domain reads DTGVSQNPRHKITKRGQNVTFRCDPISEHNRLYWYRQTLGQGPEFLTYFQNEAQLEKSRLLSDRFSAERPKGSFSTLEIQRTEQGDSAMYLCASSSRGKKTQYFGPGTRLLVL.

The chain joins TRBV20-1 to TRBJ2-7, with 9 bases fitting TRBD1. This CDR3 region has 15 residues. Germline V CDR1 and CDR2: DFQATT, SNEGSKA (reference sequence). J lost 5 bases, V lost 3 bases, and 11 bases had no gene match. CDR3 nucleotides: TGCAGTGCTAGTTCCCCGGGACAGGGCTTCCACGAGCAGTACTTC. Encoded protein: CSASSPGQGFHEQYF.

In its sample, this clonotype was seen a few times. The rearrangement joins TRBV12-3 or TRBV12-4 to TRBJ2-7, with D perhaps TRBD1 or TRBD2 (5 bases each). Deletions cut 7 bases from V and 4 bases from J, with 14 bases between. The CDR3 consists of 13 residues. CDR3 loop: CASTGGEGYEQYF. The CDR3 nucleotides are TGTGCCAGCACGGGCGGTGAGGGGTACGAGCAGTACTTC.

A few counts support this clonotype. The chain is built from TRBV11-3 and TRBJ2-2; tentatively, D is TRBD1 or TRBD2 (6 bases each). V dropped 1 base and J dropped 4 bases, with 13 bases sitting between them. CDR3 length: 16 amino acids. Looked up from germline, CDR1 is SGHNT and CDR2 is YENEEA. CDR3 in amino acids: CASSLVGGSPTGELFF. The CDR3 DNA is TGTGCCAGCAGCTTAGTAGGGGGGAGCCCCACCGGGGAGCTGTTTTTT.

This clonotype occurred a few times. V usage is TRBV6-6 and J usage is TRBJ1-2, with D uncertain. V lost 2 bases and J 8 bases, leaving 9 bases between the germline ends. CDR3 size: 12 residues. Germline V gene sequence: CDR1 MNHNY, CDR2 SVGAGI (reference sequence). The CDR3 DNA is TGTGCCAGCAGTTACGATCTACGGGGCTACACCTTC. This translates into CASSYDLRGYTF.

The V call is TRBV6-5, the J call TRBJ1-1, with D maybe TRBD1 (5 bases). The length of the CDR3 is 14 residues. Trimming took 6 bases from V and 5 from J, leaving 16 bases between them. The V gene's germline CDR1 is MNHEY and CDR2 SVGAGI. The CDR3 loop is CASSYGGDMTEAFF. The CDR3 DNA reads as TGTGCCAGCAGCTATGGGGGGGATATGACTGAAGCTTTCTTT.

This clonotype showed up just once. The CDR3 end shows no conserved phenylalanine or tryptophan, and so a read error is likely. The genes are TRBV7-2 and TRBJ1-5; D is undetermined. Trimming shortened V by 1 base and J by 11 bases, and 15 bases separated the two germline ends. The germline V gene encodes CDR1 SGHTA and CDR2 FQGNSA. The CDR3 totals 14 residues. CDR3: CASSLGRVSEAQHI. The CDR3 DNA is TGTGCCAGCAGCTTAGGCCGGGTGTCAGAGGCCCAGCATATT.

This sequence joins TRBV7-6 and TRBJ1-1, with 12 bases matching TRBD1. With 4 bases clipped from V and 10 bases from J, the junction kept 19 bases outside the gene matches. Germline values: CDR1 SGHVS, CDR2 FNYEAQ. The CDR3 covers 18 residues. CDR3 in amino acids: CASSSGTGGASGPLGAFF. The CDR3 DNA follows: TGTGCCAGCAGCTCTGGGACAGGGGGCGCCTCGGGTCCTCTAGGAGCTTTCTTT.

This clonotype has a count of ten or more. The chain carries TRBV20-1 and TRBJ2-7; D call uncertain. The ends were cut back, 0 bases at V and 5 bases at J, with 8 bases in the middle. The CDR3 runs to 12 residues. The germline gives CDR1 DFQATT, CDR2 SNEGSKA (reference sequence). DNA of the CDR3: TGCAGTGCTAGAGATCAAGGCGACGAGCAGTACTTC. Residues: CSARDQGDEQYF.

This clonotype was seen a few times. The chain is built from TRBV5-6 and TRBJ2-1; perhaps TRBD1 as D (6 bases). V was shortened by 2 bases and J by 4 bases, with 7 bases between the two germline ends. This CDR3 region has 13 residues. Germline assignment: CDR1 SGHDT and CDR2 YYEEEE. CDR3 protein: CASSFTGYNEQFF. The CDR3 DNA is TGTGCCAGCAGCTTCACAGGGTACAATGAGCAGTTCTTC.

The chain combines TRBV5-1 with TRBJ1-1, with TRBD1 identical over 9 bases. Germline loops: CDR1 SGHRS, CDR2 YFSETQ. The CDR3 consists of 15 residues. The ends lost 2 bases at V and 1 base at J; junction bases unmatched: 3. For the CDR3, the DNA is TGCGCCAGCAGCTTAGGGACAGGGAAGAACACTGAAGCTTTCTTT. Protein product: CASSLGTGKNTEAFF.

The chain carries TRBV7-2 and TRBJ2-2; TRBD2 aligns across 11 bases. From germline, CDR1 is SGHTA and CDR2 FQGNSA. The length of the CDR3 is 15 residues. Losses at the gene ends were 3 bases for V and 7 bases for J; bases not matched to a gene: 4. As DNA, the CDR3 is TGTGCCAGCAGCTTCACTAGCGGGGGAAGCGGGGAGCTGTTTTTT. Its protein product is CASSFTSGGSGELFF.

This clonotype occurred a few times. The CDR3 protein is CASSEQGAAGELFF. For the CDR3, the DNA is TGTGCCAGCAGTGAACAGGGGGCGGCGGGGGAGCTGTTTTTT. This chain connects TRBV2 to TRBJ2-2; 8 positions match TRBD1. The V and J ends lost 2 bases and 8 bases, in that order; junction bases with no gene match: 4. CDR3 length: 14 residues. Germline-derived CDR1 and CDR2 are SNHLY and FYNNEI.